Below are 7 T cell receptor beta chains sequenced from a single sample in a study of T-cell memory formation after mild COVID-19. Using its own MiXCR run on the 5' RACE reads, TCRdb lists one record per CDR3 protein. The table shows some 600,000 distinct CDR3 sequences, with roughly 17% occurring only once. The sequencing input was PBMCs or a T cell subset sorted from them (not recorded which). These TCRs come from an adult woman who had mild COVID-19 (a few samples of this study predate the infection). Cell type and time point are not known.

This clonotype appeared a few times. The chain couples TRBV27 to TRBJ2-7, with 7 bases fitting TRBD2. V was clipped by 3 bases and J by 8 bases; unmatched bases: 7. CDR3 size: 13 residues. Germline CDR1 is MNHEY and CDR2 is SMNVEV (reference sequence). This CDR3 is CASSFPGGFQQYF. The CDR3 nucleotides read TGTGCCAGCAGTTTCCCGGGGGGATTCCAGCAGTACTTC.

V and J are TRBV5-1 and TRBJ2-2, with 13 bases identical to TRBD2. Germline V gives CDR1 SGHRS, CDR2 YFSETQ. The CDR3 is made up of 16 amino acids. V dropped 5 bases and J dropped 5; count of bases not matched to a gene: 6. The CDR3 bases are TGCGCCAGCAGAGAGGGGACTAGCGGGAAGACCGGGGAGCTGTTTTTT. It codes for CASREGTSGKTGELFF.

This clonotype was counted only a few times. This rearrangement joins TRBV5-6 to TRBJ1-4; D perhaps matches TRBD1 (6 bases). V lost 5 bases and J lost 7, with 12 bases in between. This CDR3 has 13 amino acids. Germline V gene lookup returns CDR1 SGHDT and CDR2 YYEEEE. The CDR3 here is CASSLQGVEKLFF. The CDR3 DNA reads as TGTGCCAGCAGTTTACAGGGCGTTGAAAAACTGTTTTTT.

The chain joins TRBV19 to TRBJ1-1; D call uncertain. Germline CDR1 and CDR2: LNHDA and SQIVND (reference sequence). V gave up 3 bases and J gave up 2 bases, with 13 bases separating them. CDR3 length: 15 amino acids. The CDR3 sequence: CASSILGLSNTEAFF. CDR3 sequence (DNA): TGTGCCAGTAGTATTTTAGGACTTTCCAACACTGAAGCTTTCTTT.

This clonotype occurred many times. V usage is TRBV25-1 and J usage is TRBJ2-3, with 8 bases that match TRBD1. This CDR3 spans 15 amino acids. Per the germline V gene, CDR1 is MGHDK and CDR2 is SYGVNS. The ends lost 7 bases at V and 5 bases at J; junction bases unmatched: 11. The CDR3 here is CASTPRDDRGDTQYF. CDR3 DNA: TGTGCCAGCACCCCAAGGGACGACAGGGGAGATACGCAGTATTTT.

The sample holds a few counts of this clonotype. The chain combines TRBV27 with TRBJ2-7; TRBD2 might be the D (5 bases). Germline CDR1 MNHEY, CDR2 SMNVEV (reference sequence). CDR3 length: 14 amino acids. Trimming pared 0 bases from V and 3 bases from J, leaving 9 bases between. CDR3: CASSLSTGNYEQYF. The CDR3 DNA reads TGTGCCAGCAGTTTATCGACCGGGAACTACGAGCAGTACTTC.

This clonotype was seen only a few times. V gene TRBV18 combines with J gene TRBJ1-4; D is unresolved. The CDR3 runs to 15 residues. With 1 base removed from V and 6 bases from J, the gap between germline ends came to 12 bases. Germline CDR1 and CDR2: KGHSH and LQKENI. The CDR3 DNA is TGTGCCAGCTCACCACGGGCGGGATATTATGAAAAACTGTTTTTT. It specifies CASSPRAGYYEKLFF.